The entry below gives a single T cell receptor beta chain sequence along with its context. The data are from a study of blood T cell repertoires in COVID-19. Across the whole study: Collection of acute and convalescent COVID-19 samples took place in the United States, Italy and Spain.

Exposed participants came across a COVID-19 case within 2 weeks before study entry. In the authors' workflow: Reference gene primer amplification gave estimated nucleated cell counts. TCRdb's copy holds only in-frame clones and misses some; the assay was immunoSEQ multiplex PCR. That table furnishes V, J and clone size, whereas the DNA furnished D and trimming. The sample has a few hundred thousand clones; 80% to 90% are singletons. This TCR was recovered from a woman aged 40 to 50 who had been exposed to COVID-19. Sequences were obtained from PBMCs or T cells enriched from blood (not recorded which).

The CDR3 is CARRASGANVLTF. The CDR3, as DNA: TGTGCCCGCAGGGCTTCTGGGGCCAACGTCCTGACTTTC. The rearrangement joins TRBV21-1 to TRBJ2-6; TRBD1, the table's D call, lacks a check against the DNA. TRBV21-1 represents a pseudogene. The CDR3 is 13 residues long.